This T cell receptor (beta chain) comes out of a study of cytomegalovirus exposure and HLA in healthy donors. Overall study findings and caveats: Links to common viral pathogens appeared, in a later analysis, for several of the most significant clusters. V- and J-gene trimming in TCR beta was tied to a missense DCLRE1C variant by an analysis performed later.

Of note for this clone: The antigen is unknown.

Per germline, CDR1 KGHSH and CDR2 LQKENI. The V end was cut by 2 bases, the J end by 4 bases, with 18 bases between. The CDR3 covers 17 residues. Both 60 Vbeta primers and 13 Jbeta primers went into the PCR. Clones were read by immunoSEQ multiplex PCR, and TCRdb kept only the in-frame ones, dropping some. The sample yields roughly 120,000 clones, 86% seen once. This receptor was obtained from a man aged 35 to 55 in good health and CMV-seronegative. The genes are TRBV18 and TRBJ1-5; the D is unclear. The sequenced material came from PBMCs. In DNA, the CDR3 is TGTGCCAGCTCACCAGGGGTCGGGATGATAGATAATCAGCCCCAGCATTTT. Protein product: CASSPGVGMIDNQPQHF.